The 27 T cell receptor beta chains below all came from one sample that was sequenced in a study of blood T cell repertoires in COVID-19. The assay was immunoSEQ multiplex PCR, and TCRdb's table has in-frame clones only and misses some. The table lists some 130,000 clones, around 84% of them singletons. The sequenced material came from PBMCs or T cells enriched from blood (not recorded which). The receptor set was obtained from a man aged 35 to 55 with acute COVID-19.

The genes are TRBV6-6 and TRBJ2-3, with D perhaps TRBD1 (6 bases). The length of the CDR3 is 14 residues. V was pared by 8 bases and J by 1 base, with 13 bases between. CDR1 MNHNY and CDR2 SVGAGI come from the germline V gene (reference sequence). The CDR3 here is CASYTGGRTDTQYF. The CDR3, as DNA: TGTGCCAGCTATACTGGGGGCCGCACAGATACGCAGTATTTT.

V usage is TRBV18 and J usage is TRBJ2-1; D possibly corresponds to TRBD2 (5 bases). CDR3 length equals 12 residues. Germline V gene data show CDR1 as KGHSH and CDR2 as LQKENI. V lost 0 bases, J lost 10 bases, and 7 bases lay in between. The chain's CDR3 is CASSPPGVEQFF. The CDR3 nucleotides read TGTGCCAGCTCACCACCCGGGGTCGAGCAGTTCTTC. Looking up the rest from reference TRBV18 and TRBJ2-1 gives the full variable domain: NAGVMQNPRHLVRRRGQEARLRCSPMKGHSHVYWYRQLPEEGLKFMVYLQKENIIDESGMPKERFSAEFPKEGPSILRIQQVVRGDSAAYFCASSPPGVEQFFGPGTRLTVL.

The chain has TRBV5-6 and TRBJ1-1, with 8 bases lining up with TRBD1. The CDR3 sequence is 15 residues long. Unmatched junction bases numbered 8, after V lost 4 bases and J lost 3 bases. Germline assignment: CDR1 SGHDT and CDR2 YYEEEE. The chain's CDR3 is CASSVLTGAYTEAFF. The CDR3 DNA reads TGTGCCAGCAGCGTTCTGACAGGGGCCTACACTGAAGCTTTCTTT.

The V call is TRBV30, the J call TRBJ2-2, with D uncertain. Germline V gene data show CDR1 as GTSNPN and CDR2 as SVGIG (reference sequence). Trimming stripped 2 bases from V and 6 bases from J, with 10 bases between. The CDR3 is 13 residues long. CDR3 DNA: TGTGCCTGGAGTTTCGGGTTCTCCGGGGAGCTGTTTTTT. This sequence encodes CAWSFGFSGELFF.

J is TRBJ1-2 and V is TRBV7-9, with TRBD1 identical over 9 bases. J was trimmed by 6 bases and V by 6 bases; bases with no gene match: 2. The CDR3 contains 12 residues. CDR1 and CDR2 (germline): SEHNR, FQNEAQ (reference sequence). This CDR3 reads CASSGQGNGYTF. In nucleotides, the CDR3 is TGTGCCAGCAGTGGACAGGGGAATGGCTACACCTTC. Complete variable domain (other parts from reference TRBV7-9 and TRBJ1-2): DTGVSQNPRHKITKRGQNVTFRCDPISEHNRLYWYRQTLGQGPEFLTYFQNEAQLEKSRLLSDRFSAERPKGSFSTLEIQRTEQGDSAMYLCASSGQGNGYTFGSGTRLTVV.

The genes are TRBV7-6 and TRBJ2-5, with a tentative D call TRBD1 (5 bases). V was pared by 1 base and J by 2 bases, with 11 bases between. Germline CDR1 reads SGHVS; CDR2 reads FNYEAQ. The CDR3 is made up of 15 amino acids. CDR3 sequence reads: CASSLGAGSQETQYF. CDR3 in DNA: TGTGCCAGCAGCTTAGGCGCAGGGTCACAAGAGACCCAGTACTTC.

This chain connects TRBV29-1 to TRBJ2-7; D remains ambiguous. This CDR3 spans 11 amino acids. Germline V gene lookup returns CDR1 SQVTM and CDR2 ANQGSEA. V lost 6 bases and J lost 0, with 6 bases in between. CDR3 region: CSVLISYEQYF. The CDR3 DNA reads as TGCAGCGTCCTAATCTCCTACGAGCAGTACTTC.

This clone has only a few counts. The genes are TRBV11-2 and TRBJ1-1; perhaps TRBD1 as D (5 bases). CDR1 is SGHAT and CDR2 is FQNNGV in the germline V gene. The ends were cut back, 4 bases at V and 7 bases at J, with 10 bases in the middle. This CDR3 is built from 12 residues. DNA for the CDR3: TGTGCCAGCAGCTCCGACAGAGATGAAGCTTTCTTT. Its protein product is CASSSDRDEAFF. The entire variable domain, with the rest obtained from reference TRBV11-2 and TRBJ1-1, is as follows: EAGVAQSPRYKIIEKRQSVAFWCNPISGHATLYWYQQILGQGPKLLIQFQNNGVVDDSQLPKDRFSAERLKGVDSTLKIQPAKLEDSAVYLCASSSDRDEAFFGQGTRLTVV.

This clone occurred a few times. The chain combines TRBV27 with TRBJ2-7; 10 bases match TRBD1. V gave up 1 base and J gave up 7 bases; unmatched junction bases: 10. CDR3 length: 16 residues. Germline CDR1 is MNHEY and CDR2 is SMNVEV (reference sequence). This chain's CDR3 is CASSLFVRDRGQEQYF. The CDR3, as DNA: TGTGCCAGCAGTTTATTCGTTCGGGACAGGGGCCAGGAGCAGTACTTC.

The rearrangement uses TRBV19 and TRBJ1-3; D not resolved. V shed 3 bases and J shed 0 bases, with 6 bases lying between them. Germline CDR1 and CDR2: LNHDA and SQIVND (reference sequence). The CDR3 covers 14 residues. The chain's CDR3 is CASSMRGSGNTIYF. For the CDR3, the DNA is TGTGCCAGTAGTATGCGGGGCTCTGGAAACACCATATATTTT. The complete variable domain, with remaining parts taken from reference TRBV19 and TRBJ1-3, reads DGGITQSPKYLFRKEGQNVTLSCEQNLNHDAMYWYRQDPGQGLRLIYYSQIVNDFQKGDIAEGYSVSREKKESFPLTVTSAQKNPTAFYLCASSMRGSGNTIYFGEGSWLTVV.

The chain employs TRBV28 and TRBJ1-1, with 7 bases identical to TRBD1. V was pared by 5 bases and J by 4 bases, with 13 bases of the junction left unmatched. In germline, CDR1 is MDHEN, CDR2 SYDVKM. This CDR3 contains 16 residues. CDR3 nucleotide sequence: TGTGCCAGCAGTCCAGAAAACAGGGGTTGGGGCACTGAAGCTTTCTTT. It specifies CASSPENRGWGTEAFF.

This clone has just one count. As DNA, the CDR3 is TGTGCCAGCAGTGCTCAGGGGTTCGCTGAAGCTTTCTTT. It is translated as CASSAQGFAEAFF. The rearrangement links TRBV2 to TRBJ1-1; perhaps TRBD1 as D (6 bases). Looked up from germline, CDR1 is SNHLY and CDR2 is FYNNEI. Trimming left V 4 bases short and J 6 bases short, with 12 bases between. The CDR3 extends over 13 amino acids.

The CDR3 DNA sequence: TGTGCCAGCAGTACTAGGGGGCCGAACGAGCAGTACTTC. Amino acid sequence: CASSTRGPNEQYF. V is TRBV6-4 and J is TRBJ2-7, with 7 bases matching TRBD1. V gave up 5 bases and J gave up 5 bases; unmatched junction bases: 6. There are 13 residues in the CDR3. Germline values: CDR1 MRHNA, CDR2 SNTAGT.

The V gene is TRBV30, the J gene TRBJ2-7, with a possible D match to TRBD2 (5 bases). Looked up from germline, CDR1 is GTSNPN and CDR2 is SVGIG (reference sequence). The CDR3 sequence is 14 residues long. The V end was cut by 1 base, the J end by 1 base, with 11 bases between. The CDR3 DNA sequence: TGTGCCTGGAGTGAAGGCCCGGGATCCTACGAGCAGTACTTC. Translation: CAWSEGPGSYEQYF.

This chain connects TRBV18 to TRBJ2-7, with 10 bases matching TRBD2. The germline V gene has CDR1 KGHSH and CDR2 LQKENI. The CDR3 has 15 amino acids. The V and J ends lost 3 bases and 3 bases, in that order; junction bases with no gene match: 5. The CDR3 DNA follows: TGTGCCAGCTCACCTCCCGGACTAGCGGACTACGAGCAGTACTTC. Translated: CASSPPGLADYEQYF.

V gene TRBV7-9 combines with J gene TRBJ2-5; D perhaps matches TRBD1 (6 bases). Germline assignment: CDR1 SEHNR and CDR2 FQNEAQ (reference sequence). This CDR3 has 14 amino acids. The V end lost 5 bases, the J end lost 3 bases, and 13 bases lay between the germline ends. The CDR3, as DNA: TGTGCCAGCAGCCCGCGAACAGGGAAAGAGACCCAGTACTTC. Translated: CASSPRTGKETQYF.

The CDR3 nucleotides are TGTGCCAGCAGTTCACCTAGCGGGGGGAGAGATGAGCAGTTCTTC. Protein sequence: CASSSPSGGRDEQFF. The V call is TRBV27, the J call TRBJ2-1; 11 bases map to TRBD2. CDR1 and CDR2 (germline): MNHEY, SMNVEV (reference sequence). The CDR3 extends over 15 amino acids. J lost 8 bases, V lost 4 bases, and 7 bases had no gene match.

The chain has TRBV19 and TRBJ2-2; possible D gene TRBD2, 6 bases. The CDR3 covers 15 residues. Germline V gives CDR1 LNHDA, CDR2 SQIVND (reference sequence). V was trimmed by 7 bases and J by 2 bases, leaving 14 bases between them. In nucleotides, the CDR3 is TGTGCCAGTACCGAACGGGGGTTTAACACCGGGGAGCTGTTTTTT. Amino acid sequence: CASTERGFNTGELFF.

This clone was found a few times. Here the CDR3 reads CASSPQESNEKLFF. In DNA, the CDR3 is TGTGCCAGCTCACCACAGGAGAGTAATGAAAAACTGTTTTTT. The V call is TRBV18, the J call TRBJ1-4, with no clear D. From germline, CDR1 is KGHSH and CDR2 LQKENI. The CDR3 spans 14 residues. Deletions cut 1 base from V and 4 bases from J, with 7 bases between.

V usage is TRBV28 and J usage is TRBJ1-4; D not resolved. The germline gives CDR1 MDHEN, CDR2 SYDVKM. The ends were cut back, 4 bases at V and 4 bases at J, with 7 bases in the middle. This CDR3 is built from 13 residues. In DNA form, the CDR3 reads TGTGCCAGCAGTTCCCCTAATAATGAAAAACTGTTTTTT. Translated, it gives CASSSPNNEKLFF.

This clone was seen a few times. The chain links TRBV11-3 to TRBJ1-3; 8 bases align to TRBD1. Germline CDR1 is SGHNT and CDR2 is YENEEA. This CDR3 is built from 15 residues. Losses at the gene ends were 3 bases for V and 2 bases for J; bases not matched to a gene: 3. The CDR3 bases are TGTGCCAGCAGCTTTTCAGGGGGCACTGGAAACACCATATATTTT. Translation gives CASSFSGGTGNTIYF.

The V gene is TRBV5-8, the J gene TRBJ2-3; tentative D call: TRBD1 (6 bases). The ends were cut back, 4 bases at V and 3 bases at J, with 9 bases in the middle. Germline-derived CDR1 and CDR2 are SGHTS and YDEGEE. The CDR3 consists of 13 residues. CDR3 nucleotides: TGTGCCAGCAGCGGGCAGGGGACAGATACGCAGTATTTT. Amino acids: CASSGQGTDTQYF. Full variable domain (rest looked up from reference TRBV5-8 and TRBJ2-3): EAGVTQSPTHLIKTRGQQATLRCSPISGHTSVYWYQQALGLGLQFLLWYDEGEERNRGNFPPRFSGRQFPNYSSELNVNALELEDSALYLCASSGQGTDTQYFGPGTRLTVL.

The chain employs TRBV3-1 (or the pseudogene TRBV3-2) and TRBJ1-5; D is unclear. Germline-derived CDR1 and CDR2 are LGHDT and YNNKEL (reference sequence). This CDR3 is built from 18 residues. Between the trimmed V and J ends, which lost 2 bases and 5 bases, there was a span of 22 bases. In DNA, the CDR3 is TGTGCCAGCAGCCAAAGCTTCACTTTTGGGGAGGGTCATCAGCCCCAGCATTTT. It translates to CASSQSFTFGEGHQPQHF.

V and J are TRBV19 and TRBJ2-7, with 7 bases that match TRBD2. Germline CDR1 and CDR2: LNHDA and SQIVND (reference sequence). The V and J ends lost 0 bases and 3 bases, in that order; junction bases with no gene match: 2. CDR3 length: 14 amino acids. Here the CDR3 DNA reads TGTGCCAGTAGTATAGATCGGGGGGACTACGAGCAGTACTTC. It translates to CASSIDRGDYEQYF. The whole variable domain, filled in from reference TRBV19 and TRBJ2-7, reads DGGITQSPKYLFRKEGQNVTLSCEQNLNHDAMYWYRQDPGQGLRLIYYSQIVNDFQKGDIAEGYSVSREKKESFPLTVTSAQKNPTAFYLCASSIDRGDYEQYFGPGTRLTVT.

This chain connects TRBV7-2 to TRBJ1-5; no reliable D call. The V end lost 1 base, the J end lost 5 bases, and 6 bases lay between the germline ends. From germline, CDR1 is SGHTA and CDR2 FQGNSA. The CDR3 runs to 13 residues. CDR3 residues: CASSLGQDQPQHF. For the CDR3, the DNA is TGTGCCAGCAGCTTAGGACAAGATCAGCCCCAGCATTTT.

The rearrangement joins TRBV6-4 to TRBJ1-6; D is undetermined. This CDR3 is built from 17 residues. V was shortened by 0 bases and J by 0 bases, with 9 bases between the two germline ends. Looked up from germline, CDR1 is MRHNA and CDR2 is SNTAGT. The CDR3 DNA sequence: TGTGCCAGCAGTGACTCTGGCCAAAGCTCCTATAATTCACCCCTCCACTTT. Encoded protein: CASSDSGQSSYNSPLHF.

The rearrangement joins TRBV24-1 to TRBJ1-5; D possibly corresponds to TRBD1 (6 bases). Germline CDR1 reads KGHDR; CDR2 reads SFDVKD. V shed 6 bases and J shed 5 bases, with 13 bases lying between them. This CDR3 has 14 residues. CDR3 sequence (DNA): TGTGCCACCAGTAGGGCAGAGGGGGATCAGCCCCAGCATTTT. Its protein product is CATSRAEGDQPQHF.